Presented here are 13 T cell receptor beta chains from one specimen sequenced in a study of shared clonotypes between healthy human individuals. TCRdb's table, derived via immunoSEQ multiplex PCR, lists solely in-frame clones and lacks some. There are about 2,200,000 clones in the sample; 85% to 95% occur only once, and about 1.5% lies in the top ten. The naive CD8 subset, CD45RO-negative cells positively selected for CCR7, excluded terminally differentiated effector memory CD45RA+ cells. The specimen sequenced was naive CD8+ T cells from PBMCs. The receptors here all came from a man between 18 and 29 years old in good health. Some clones in this sample may be carry-over from other donors' samples.

This clone was picked up one time. The same CDR3 can be traced to other DNA sequences in this sample. This chain connects TRBV13 to TRBJ2-7, with TRBD2 as a possible D gene (6 bases). Germline CDR1 is PRHDT and CDR2 is FYEKMQ (reference sequence). V dropped 3 bases and J dropped 0 bases, with 9 bases sitting between them. This CDR3 has 14 residues. The CDR3 sequence: CASSLSGSSYEQYF. The CDR3 region has the DNA TGTGCCAGCAGCTTGTCCGGGAGCTCCTACGAGCAGTACTTC.

This clone was observed a few times. The chain links TRBV9 to TRBJ2-1, with 7 bases aligning to TRBD2. The CDR3 length is 16 residues. Losses at the gene ends were 3 bases for V and 7 bases for J; bases not matched to a gene: 13. From germline, CDR1 is SGDLS and CDR2 YYNGEE. This CDR3 reads CASSESRGSFENEQFF. CDR3 nucleotide sequence: TGTGCCAGCAGCGAGTCGCGCGGGAGCTTTGAGAATGAGCAGTTCTTC.

The J gene is TRBJ2-3, the V gene TRBV7-9, with D hard to call. V lost 5 bases, J lost 1 base, and 13 bases lay in between. Germline CDR1 is SEHNR and CDR2 is FQNEAQ (reference sequence). The CDR3 loop spans 15 amino acids. CDR3 region: CASSRVGPRTDTQYF. CDR3 coding DNA: TGTGCCAGCAGCCGCGTCGGGCCCCGCACAGATACGCAGTATTTT.

This clone occurred a few times. V gene TRBV27 combines with J gene TRBJ1-1; tentative D call: TRBD1 (5 bases). CDR1 is MNHEY and CDR2 is SMNVEV in the germline V gene (reference sequence). The CDR3 runs 14 residues. V lost 0 bases, J lost 2 bases, and 7 bases lay in between. Here the CDR3 reads CASSLSGHNTEAFF. Here the CDR3 DNA reads TGTGCCAGCAGTTTATCCGGACACAACACTGAAGCTTTCTTT.

This chain joins TRBV19 and TRBJ2-7; the match to TRBD2 covers 8 bases. CDR1 LNHDA and CDR2 SQIVND come from the germline V gene (reference sequence). This CDR3 is 15 amino acids long. Trimming took 3 bases from V and 3 from J; bases not matched to a gene: 7. CDR3 DNA sequence: TGTGCCAGTAGTATGCCCCGGGAGGGCTTCTACGAGCAGTACTTC. Translated, it gives CASSMPREGFYEQYF.

V usage is TRBV27 and J usage is TRBJ2-7; D remains unclear. V shed 4 bases and J shed 2 bases, with 21 bases lying between them. Germline V gene lookup returns CDR1 MNHEY and CDR2 SMNVEV (reference sequence). The CDR3 covers 17 residues. The CDR3, as DNA: TGTGCCAGCAGTTCCCTCTATCTTGAGTCTAAGGCCTACGAGCAGTACTTC. Amino acid sequence: CASSSLYLESKAYEQYF.

The rearrangement joins TRBV7-9 to TRBJ1-2; perhaps TRBD1 as D (5 bases). The germline CDR1 and CDR2 sequences are SEHNR and FQNEAQ (reference sequence). This CDR3 has 16 residues. V gave up 6 bases and J gave up 7 bases, with 24 bases separating them. In DNA form, the CDR3 reads TGTGCCAGCAGTCGGAATGAAGGGGCGCGGGGCCTTGGCTACACCTTC. Amino acids: CASSRNEGARGLGYTF.

The rearrangement uses TRBV29-1 and TRBJ1-4, with D perhaps matching TRBD1 (6 bases). Germline-derived CDR1 and CDR2 are SQVTM and ANQGSEA. The CDR3 is 14 amino acids. Trimming left V 4 bases short and J 0 bases short, with 9 bases between. The CDR3 loop is CSVGNRATNEKLFF. CDR3 DNA sequence: TGCAGCGTTGGGAACAGGGCAACTAATGAAAAACTGTTTTTT.

The CDR3 nucleotides are TGTGCCAGCAGCTGGAAGGACAGGGGAGCCGGGGAGCTGTTTTTT. It translates to CASSWKDRGAGELFF. J is TRBJ2-2 and V is TRBV5-4; 9 bases fit TRBD1. V shed 3 bases, J shed 6 bases, and the junction held 6 bases outside the gene matches. CDR1 is SGHNT, CDR2 YYREEE, per germline (reference sequence). The CDR3 length is 15 residues.

The chain joins TRBV2 to TRBJ2-1; tentatively, D is TRBD1 or TRBD2 (5 bases each). Per the germline V gene, CDR1 is SNHLY and CDR2 is FYNNEI. Between the trimmed V and J ends, which lost 1 base and 4 bases, there was a span of 11 bases. The CDR3 consists of 15 residues. The DNA for the CDR3 is TGTGCCAGCAGTGAAGGGGGGAACCCATACAATGAGCAGTTCTTC. It translates to CASSEGGNPYNEQFF.

This clone came up once. Other nucleotide sequences in the sample specify the same CDR3. The rearrangement uses TRBV19 and TRBJ1-1, with 7 bases fitting TRBD1. J lost 0 bases, V lost 6 bases, and 1 base had no gene match. Per the germline V gene, CDR1 is LNHDA and CDR2 is SQIVND (reference sequence). The CDR3 spans 13 residues. This CDR3 reads CASSTGVNTEAFF. DNA of the CDR3: TGTGCCAGTAGCACAGGGGTGAACACTGAAGCTTTCTTT.

The chain employs TRBV9 and TRBJ1-2, with D tentatively TRBD1 (6 bases). Trimming pared 5 bases from V and 6 bases from J, leaving 8 bases between. The CDR3 runs 11 residues. Germline values: CDR1 SGDLS, CDR2 YYNGEE. The CDR3 sequence: CASRAGDGYTF. CDR3 bases: TGTGCCAGCAGGGCAGGGGATGGCTACACCTTC. The full variable domain, rest sourced from reference TRBV9 and TRBJ1-2, is DSGVTQTPKHLITATGQRVTLRCSPRSGDLSVYWYQQSLDQGLQFLIQYYNGEERAKGNILERFSAQQFPDLHSELNLSSLELGDSALYFCASRAGDGYTFGSGTRLTVV.

This chain links TRBV27 with TRBJ2-5; perhaps D is TRBD1 or TRBD2 (5 bases each). There are 15 residues in the CDR3. The V gene lost 5 bases and the J gene lost 1 base, with 14 bases spanning the gap. Germline CDR1 is MNHEY and CDR2 is SMNVEV (reference sequence). CDR3: CASSLMAGTQETQYF. CDR3 DNA sequence: TGTGCCAGCAGTCTCATGGCAGGGACCCAAGAGACCCAGTACTTC.